The 17 T cell receptor beta chains given below trace back to one sample, sequenced in a study of shared clonotypes between healthy human individuals. Profiled with immunoSEQ multiplex PCR; TCRdb holds only in-frame clones, not every one. The sample lists some 2,100,000 clones, around 95% occurring once. The source material was naive CD4+ T cells sorted from blood. Subset denoted: CD45RA+ positively selected. The receptors come from a man aged 18 to 30 in good health.

The sample holds one count of this clone. The V and J genes are TRBV6-5 and TRBJ2-7; the D gene is possibly TRBD2 (5 bases). V was pared by 5 bases and J by 2 bases, with 13 bases between. The germline gives CDR1 MNHEY, CDR2 SVGAGI. The CDR3 has 14 residues. The CDR3 sequence is CASSRPGGPYEQYF. DNA of the CDR3: TGTGCCAGCAGTCGCCCCGGCGGGCCCTACGAGCAGTACTTC.

CDR3 in DNA: TGTGCCAGCAGTGGGGCAGACTTCACTGAAGCTTTCTTT. This encodes CASSGADFTEAFF. The J gene is TRBJ1-1, the V gene TRBV2; D uncertain. The CDR3 length is 13 residues. The V gene's germline CDR1 is SNHLY and CDR2 FYNNEI. With 4 bases removed from V and 4 bases from J, the gap between germline ends came to 10 bases.

This sequence joins TRBV19 and TRBJ1-5; 8 nucleotides line up with TRBD1. After removal of 3 bases from V and 0 bases from J, the junction contained 4 bases not matched to a gene. The CDR3 runs to 16 residues. Germline CDR1 LNHDA, CDR2 SQIVND (reference sequence). The CDR3 is CASSMGTGDSNQPQHF. CDR3 sequence (DNA): TGTGCCAGTAGTATGGGGACAGGAGATAGCAATCAGCCCCAGCATTTT.

This clone was counted between two and nine times. V gene TRBV27 combines with J gene TRBJ1-5; D unresolved. The CDR3 has 13 amino acids. Germline V gene lookup returns CDR1 MNHEY and CDR2 SMNVEV (reference sequence). V dropped 5 bases and J dropped 9 bases, with 14 bases sitting between them. The CDR3 bases are TGTGCCAGCAGTAGAGAAGGCGGGCGGCCCCAGCATTTT. It is translated as CASSREGGRPQHF.

The chain carries TRBV4-1 and TRBJ2-2; 7 positions match TRBD2. The CDR3 runs 18 residues. After removal of 4 bases from V and 0 bases from J, the junction contained 11 bases not matched to a gene. Germline-derived CDR1 and CDR2 are MGHRA and YSYEKL. CDR3 region: CASSPQPLAASNTGELFF. CDR3 in DNA: TGCGCCAGCAGCCCCCAGCCCCTAGCGGCCTCGAACACCGGGGAGCTGTTTTTT.

This chain connects TRBV25-1 to TRBJ2-3; the match to TRBD2 covers 10 bases. V trimming: 5 bases; J trimming: 5 bases; junction bases outside the gene matches: 7. The length of the CDR3 is 15 residues. Germline CDR1 MGHDK, CDR2 SYGVNS. CDR3 nucleotide sequence: TGTGCCAGCAGTCCCAGCGGGGGGGGGAAAGATACGCAGTATTTT. Amino acids: CASSPSGGGKDTQYF.

This clone was counted a single time. The rearrangement links TRBV5-6 to TRBJ1-1; 10 positions match TRBD1. Unmatched junction bases numbered 5, after V lost 3 bases and J lost 6 bases. Per the germline V gene, CDR1 is SGHDT and CDR2 is YYEEEE. The CDR3 spans 14 residues. CDR3: CASSSLDRGPEAFF. CDR3 sequence (DNA): TGTGCCAGCAGCTCACTCGACAGGGGGCCTGAAGCTTTCTTT.

A note on this clone: Additional DNA sequences in this sample encode the identical CDR3. Written as DNA, the CDR3 is TGCGCCAGCAGTCGGACGGGGAACTATGGCTACACCTTC. Translation gives CASSRTGNYGYTF. The chain is built from TRBV10-1 and TRBJ1-2, with D unclear. Trimming removed 5 bases at V and 2 bases at J, with 9 bases between. The CDR3 is 13 residues long. Per germline, CDR1 WNHNN and CDR2 SYGVQD (reference sequence).

The rearrangement joins TRBV29-1 to TRBJ1-4; 8 nucleotides line up with TRBD1. This CDR3 is built from 12 residues. With V trimmed by 6 bases and J by 8 bases, 5 bases remained unmatched. CDR1 and CDR2 from the germline V gene are SQVTM and ANQGSEA. The CDR3 DNA reads TGCAGCGTGACAGGGGCCCGGGAAAAACTGTTTTTT. This encodes CSVTGAREKLFF.

The rearrangement uses TRBV6-6 and TRBJ1-6; weak D call: TRBD1 (5 bases). Trimming removed 5 bases at V and 7 bases at J, with 15 bases between. Per the germline V gene, CDR1 is MNHNY and CDR2 is SVGAGI (reference sequence). This CDR3 region has 15 residues. The CDR3 loop reads CASSPMQGLNSPLHF. The CDR3 DNA sequence: TGTGCCAGCAGTCCCATGCAGGGACTCAATTCACCCCTCCACTTT.

The chain combines TRBV11-3 with TRBJ2-7; D may be TRBD1 or TRBD2 (5 bases each). Trimming left V 1 base short and J 2 bases short, with 12 bases between. Germline assignment: CDR1 SGHNT and CDR2 YENEEA. This CDR3 region has 15 residues. CDR3 DNA: TGTGCCAGCAGCTTAGCCGGGACGGGCCCCTACGAGCAGTACTTC. It yields the protein CASSLAGTGPYEQYF.

A remark on this clone: The junction departs from the called germline gene at one end, perhaps through a read error. This sequence joins TRBV5-4 and TRBJ2-7; a possible D gene is TRBD1 (5 bases). This CDR3 spans 15 amino acids. From germline, CDR1 is SGHNT and CDR2 YYREEE (reference sequence). CDR3 region: CASGLMGQVGYEQYF. The CDR3, as DNA: TGTGCCAGCGGCTTAATGGGGCAGGTGGGCTACGAGCAGTACTTC. Looking up the rest from reference TRBV5-4 and TRBJ2-7 gives the full variable domain: ETGVTQSPTHLIKTRGQQVTLRCSSQSGHNTVSWYQQALGQGPQFIFQYYREEENGRGNFPPRFSGLQFPNYSSELNVNALELDDSALYLCASGLMGQVGYEQYFGPGTRLTVT.

The chain is built from TRBV10-1 and TRBJ1-1, with TRBD1 as a possible D gene (5 bases). Deletions cut 2 bases from V and 4 bases from J, with 8 bases between. Germline V lookup: CDR1 WNHNN, CDR2 SYGVQD (reference sequence). The CDR3 covers 13 residues. Written as DNA, the CDR3 is TGCGCCAGCAGTGAGGCAGGGACCACTGAAGCTTTCTTT. Residues: CASSEAGTTEAFF.

This sequence joins TRBV2 and TRBJ1-3; D unclear. V lost 4 bases, J lost 9 bases, and 13 bases lay in between. Germline CDR1 is SNHLY and CDR2 is FYNNEI. The CDR3 consists of 13 residues. The CDR3 sequence is CASSAEVEGTIYF. The CDR3 DNA is TGTGCCAGCAGTGCTGAAGTAGAAGGCACCATATATTTT.

The rearrangement links TRBV10-3 to TRBJ2-7; D might be TRBD2 (5 bases). The CDR3 contains 14 residues. Germline CDR1 is ENHRY and CDR2 is SYGVKD. The V end lost 6 bases, the J end lost 3 bases, and 15 bases lay between the germline ends. The CDR3 protein is CAIRPTGRGYEQYF. For the CDR3, the DNA is TGTGCCATCAGGCCGACGGGTCGGGGCTACGAGCAGTACTTC.

This chain joins TRBV4-1 and TRBJ2-7; TRBD1 agrees at 7 bases. The junction had 5 bases not matched to a gene; V was cut back by 1 base and J by 5 bases. Germline CDR1 is MGHRA and CDR2 is YSYEKL. The CDR3 has 14 residues. CDR3 residues: CASSQGTGFNEQYF. In DNA form, the CDR3 reads TGCGCCAGCAGCCAAGGGACAGGATTTAACGAGCAGTACTTC.

The DNA for the CDR3 is TGTGCCAGCAGCCAGGAACAGGAGAAGACCTACGAGCAGTACTTC. Translated: CASSQEQEKTYEQYF. This sequence joins TRBV4-2 and TRBJ2-7; possibly TRBD1 for D (5 bases). The CDR3 covers 15 residues. V lost 3 bases to trimming and J lost 2 bases, with 14 bases between them. In germline, CDR1 is LGHNA, CDR2 YNFKEQ.